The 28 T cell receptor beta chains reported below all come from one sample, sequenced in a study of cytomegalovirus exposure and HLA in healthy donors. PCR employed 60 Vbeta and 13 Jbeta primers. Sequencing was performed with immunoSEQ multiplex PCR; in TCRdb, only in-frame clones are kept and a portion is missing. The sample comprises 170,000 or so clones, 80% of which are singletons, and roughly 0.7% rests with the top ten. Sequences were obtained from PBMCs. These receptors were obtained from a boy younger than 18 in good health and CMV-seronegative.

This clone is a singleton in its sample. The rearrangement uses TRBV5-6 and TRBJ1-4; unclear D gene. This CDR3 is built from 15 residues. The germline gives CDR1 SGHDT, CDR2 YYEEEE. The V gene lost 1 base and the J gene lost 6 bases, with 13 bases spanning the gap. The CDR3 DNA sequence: TGTGCCAGCAGCTTGCTGGGGAAGGGAGATGAAAAACTGTTTTTT. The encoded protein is CASSLLGKGDEKLFF.

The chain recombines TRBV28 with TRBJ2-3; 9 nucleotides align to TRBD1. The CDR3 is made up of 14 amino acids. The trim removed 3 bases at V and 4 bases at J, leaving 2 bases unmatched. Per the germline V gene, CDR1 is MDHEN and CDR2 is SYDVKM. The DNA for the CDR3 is TGTGCCAGCAGTTTCTGGACAGGGGCAGATACGCAGTATTTT. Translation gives CASSFWTGADTQYF.

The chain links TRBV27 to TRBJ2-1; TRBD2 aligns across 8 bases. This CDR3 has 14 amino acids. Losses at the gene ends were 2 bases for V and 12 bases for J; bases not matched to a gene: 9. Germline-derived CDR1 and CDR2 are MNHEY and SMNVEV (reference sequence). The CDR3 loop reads CASSLQGLAGVQFF. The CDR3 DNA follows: TGTGCCAGCAGTTTACAAGGTCTAGCGGGCGTGCAGTTCTTC.

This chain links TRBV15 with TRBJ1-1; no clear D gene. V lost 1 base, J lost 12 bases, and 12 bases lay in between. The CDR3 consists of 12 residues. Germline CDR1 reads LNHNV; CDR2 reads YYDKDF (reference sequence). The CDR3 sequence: CATSRAKASPFF. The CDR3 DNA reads TGTGCCACCAGCAGAGCCAAAGCGTCCCCTTTCTTT.

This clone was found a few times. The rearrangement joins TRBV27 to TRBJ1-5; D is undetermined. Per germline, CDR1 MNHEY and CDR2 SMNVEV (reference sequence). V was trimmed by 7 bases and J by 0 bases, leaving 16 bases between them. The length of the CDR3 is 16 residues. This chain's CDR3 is CASKLSSGYSNQPQHF. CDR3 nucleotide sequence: TGTGCCAGCAAACTTTCATCAGGTTATAGCAATCAGCCCCAGCATTTT.

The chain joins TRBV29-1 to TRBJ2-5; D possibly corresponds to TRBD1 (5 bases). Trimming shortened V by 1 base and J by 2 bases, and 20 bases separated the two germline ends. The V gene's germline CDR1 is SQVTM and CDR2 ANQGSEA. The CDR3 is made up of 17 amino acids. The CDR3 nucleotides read TGCAGCGTTGAAGGGGTTCGAATAGGGGCTGGGCAAGAGACCCAGTACTTC. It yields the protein CSVEGVRIGAGQETQYF.

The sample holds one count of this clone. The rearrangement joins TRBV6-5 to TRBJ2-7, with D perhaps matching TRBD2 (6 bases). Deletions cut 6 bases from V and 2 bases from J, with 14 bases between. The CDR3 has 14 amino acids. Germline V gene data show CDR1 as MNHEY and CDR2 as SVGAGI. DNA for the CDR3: TGTGCCAGCAGGCGTCCGGAGGGTCCCTACGAGCAGTACTTC. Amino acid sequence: CASRRPEGPYEQYF.

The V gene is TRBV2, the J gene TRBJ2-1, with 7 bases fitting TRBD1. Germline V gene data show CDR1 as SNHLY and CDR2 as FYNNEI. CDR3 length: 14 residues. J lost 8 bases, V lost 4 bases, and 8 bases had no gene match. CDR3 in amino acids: CASSVGQSWHEQFF. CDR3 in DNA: TGTGCCAGCAGTGTGGGACAGTCATGGCATGAGCAGTTCTTC.

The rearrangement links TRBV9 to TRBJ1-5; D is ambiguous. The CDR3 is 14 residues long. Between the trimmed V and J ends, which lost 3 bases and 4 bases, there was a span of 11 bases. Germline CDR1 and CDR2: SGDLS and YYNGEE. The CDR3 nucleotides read TGTGCCAGCAGCGGAACCGGGTCAAATCAGCCCCAGCATTTT. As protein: CASSGTGSNQPQHF.

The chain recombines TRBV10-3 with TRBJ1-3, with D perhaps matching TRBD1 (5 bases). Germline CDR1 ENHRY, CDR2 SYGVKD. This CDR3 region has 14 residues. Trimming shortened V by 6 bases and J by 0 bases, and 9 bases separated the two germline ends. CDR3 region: CAISQTVSGNTIYF. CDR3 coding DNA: TGTGCCATCAGCCAGACAGTCTCTGGAAACACCATATATTTT.

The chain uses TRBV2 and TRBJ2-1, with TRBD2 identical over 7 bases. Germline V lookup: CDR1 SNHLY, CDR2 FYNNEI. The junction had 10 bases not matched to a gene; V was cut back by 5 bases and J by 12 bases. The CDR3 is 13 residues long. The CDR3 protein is CASSPGTKIGQFF. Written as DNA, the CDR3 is TGTGCCAGCAGTCCTGGGACTAAAATAGGGCAGTTCTTC. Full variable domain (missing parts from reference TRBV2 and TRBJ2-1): EPEVTQTPSHQVTQMGQEVILRCVPISNHLYFYWYRQILGQKVEFLVSFYNNEISEKSEIFDDQFSVERPDGSNFTLKIRSTKLEDSAMYFCASSPGTKIGQFFGPGTRLTVL.

CDR3 sequence (DNA): TGTGCCAGCAGTGAAGGGACAACGGCGTCACCCCTCCACTTT. Protein: CASSEGTTASPLHF. This chain connects TRBV25-1 to TRBJ1-6, with TRBD1 as a possible D gene (6 bases). There are 14 residues in the CDR3. The V gene lost 2 bases and the J gene lost 10 bases, with 12 bases spanning the gap. Germline CDR1 reads MGHDK; CDR2 reads SYGVNS.

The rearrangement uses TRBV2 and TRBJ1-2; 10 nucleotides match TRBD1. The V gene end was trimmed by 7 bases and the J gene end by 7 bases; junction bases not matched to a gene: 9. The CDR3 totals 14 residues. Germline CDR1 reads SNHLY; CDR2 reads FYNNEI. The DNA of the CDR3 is TGTGCCAGCACCAGCAGACAGGGGGCGGCTGGCTACACCTTC. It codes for CASTSRQGAAGYTF.

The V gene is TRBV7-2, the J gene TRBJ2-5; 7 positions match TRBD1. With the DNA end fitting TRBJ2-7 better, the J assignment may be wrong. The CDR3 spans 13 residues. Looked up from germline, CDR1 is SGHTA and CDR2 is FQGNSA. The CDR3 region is CASRSGQSYEQYF. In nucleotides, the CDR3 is TGTGCCAGCAGGTCGGGACAGTCCTACGAGCAGTACTTC.

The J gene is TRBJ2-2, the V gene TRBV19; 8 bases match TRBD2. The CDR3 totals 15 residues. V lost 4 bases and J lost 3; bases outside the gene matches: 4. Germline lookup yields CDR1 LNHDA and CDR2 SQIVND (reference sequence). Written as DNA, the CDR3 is TGTGCCAGTAGTAAGGGACTAGAGGACACCGGGGAGCTGTTTTTT. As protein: CASSKGLEDTGELFF. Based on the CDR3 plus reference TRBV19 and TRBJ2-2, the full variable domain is DGGITQSPKYLFRKEGQNVTLSCEQNLNHDAMYWYRQDPGQGLRLIYYSQIVNDFQKGDIAEGYSVSREKKESFPLTVTSAQKNPTAFYLCASSKGLEDTGELFFGEGSRLTVL.

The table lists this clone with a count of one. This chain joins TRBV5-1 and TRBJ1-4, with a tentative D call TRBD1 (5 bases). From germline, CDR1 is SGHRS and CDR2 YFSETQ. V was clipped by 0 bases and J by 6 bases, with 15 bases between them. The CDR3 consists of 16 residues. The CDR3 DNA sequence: TGCGCCAGCAGCTTGGCCAAGACAGCTACCCATGAAAAACTGTTTTTT. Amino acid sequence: CASSLAKTATHEKLFF.

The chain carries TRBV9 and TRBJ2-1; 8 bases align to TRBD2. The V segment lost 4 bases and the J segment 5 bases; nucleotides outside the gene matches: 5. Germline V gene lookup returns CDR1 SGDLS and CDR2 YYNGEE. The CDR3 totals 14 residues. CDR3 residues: CASSPGLAHNEQFF. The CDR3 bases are TGTGCCAGCAGCCCTGGACTAGCCCACAATGAGCAGTTCTTC.

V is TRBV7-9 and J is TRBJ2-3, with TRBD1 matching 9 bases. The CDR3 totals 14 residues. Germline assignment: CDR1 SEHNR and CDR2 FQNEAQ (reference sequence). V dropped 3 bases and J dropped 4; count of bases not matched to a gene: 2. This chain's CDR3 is CASSLTGGADTQYF. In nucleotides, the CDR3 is TGTGCCAGCAGCTTGACAGGGGGGGCAGATACGCAGTATTTT.

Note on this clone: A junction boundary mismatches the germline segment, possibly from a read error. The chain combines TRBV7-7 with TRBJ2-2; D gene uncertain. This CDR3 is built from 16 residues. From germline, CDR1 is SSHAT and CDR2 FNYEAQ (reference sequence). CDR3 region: CASSPRPRGDTGELFF. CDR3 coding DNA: TGTGCTAGCAGCCCCCGCCCCCGAGGTGACACCGGGGAGCTGTTTTTT.

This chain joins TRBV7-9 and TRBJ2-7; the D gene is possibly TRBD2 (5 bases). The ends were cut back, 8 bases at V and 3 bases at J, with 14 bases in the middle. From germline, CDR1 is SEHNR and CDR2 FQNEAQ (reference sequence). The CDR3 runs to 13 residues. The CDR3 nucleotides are TGTGCCAGCGGAGGAGACACCTTCTACGAGCAGTACTTC. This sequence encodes CASGGDTFYEQYF.

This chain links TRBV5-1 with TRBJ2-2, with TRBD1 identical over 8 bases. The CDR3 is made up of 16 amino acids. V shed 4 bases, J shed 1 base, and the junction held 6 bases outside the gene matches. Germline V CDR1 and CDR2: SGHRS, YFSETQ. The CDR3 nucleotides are TGCGCCAGCAGCCGACAACAGGGGGAGAACACCGGGGAGCTGTTTTTT. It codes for CASSRQQGENTGELFF.

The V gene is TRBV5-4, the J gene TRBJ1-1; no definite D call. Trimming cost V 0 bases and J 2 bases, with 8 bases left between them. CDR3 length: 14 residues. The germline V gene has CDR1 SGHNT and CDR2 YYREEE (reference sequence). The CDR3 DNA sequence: TGTGCCAGCAGCTTGGACGACTTCAACACTGAAGCTTTCTTT. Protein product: CASSLDDFNTEAFF.

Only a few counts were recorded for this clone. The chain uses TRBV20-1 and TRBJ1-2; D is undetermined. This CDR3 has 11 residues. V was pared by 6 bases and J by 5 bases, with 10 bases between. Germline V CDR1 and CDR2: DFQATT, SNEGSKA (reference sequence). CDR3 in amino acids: CSALVPYGYTF. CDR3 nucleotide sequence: TGCAGTGCCCTTGTCCCGTATGGCTACACCTTC.

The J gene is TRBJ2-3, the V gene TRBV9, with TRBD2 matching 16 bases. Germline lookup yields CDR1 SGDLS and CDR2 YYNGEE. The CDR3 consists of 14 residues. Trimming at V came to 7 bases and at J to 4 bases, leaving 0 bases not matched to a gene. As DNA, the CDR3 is TGTGCCAGCGGGACTAGCGGGGGGGCAGATACGCAGTATTTT. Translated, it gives CASGTSGGADTQYF.

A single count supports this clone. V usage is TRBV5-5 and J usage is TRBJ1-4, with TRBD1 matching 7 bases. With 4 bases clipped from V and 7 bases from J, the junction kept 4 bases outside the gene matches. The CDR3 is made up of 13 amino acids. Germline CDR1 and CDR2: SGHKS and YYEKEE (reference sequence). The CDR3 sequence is CASSRGQSEKLFF. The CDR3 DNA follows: TGTGCCAGCAGCCGGGGACAGAGTGAAAAACTGTTTTTT. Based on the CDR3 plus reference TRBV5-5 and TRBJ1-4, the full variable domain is DAGVTQSPTHLIKTRGQQVTLRCSPISGHKSVSWYQQVLGQGPQFIFQYYEKEERGRGNFPDRFSARQFPNYSSELNVNALLLGDSALYLCASSRGQSEKLFFGSGTQLSVL.

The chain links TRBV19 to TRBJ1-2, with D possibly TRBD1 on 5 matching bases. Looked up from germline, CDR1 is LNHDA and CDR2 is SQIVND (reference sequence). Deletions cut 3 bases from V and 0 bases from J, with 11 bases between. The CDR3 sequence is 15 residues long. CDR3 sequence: CASSIPGHPNYGYTF. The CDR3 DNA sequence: TGTGCCAGTAGTATCCCAGGGCACCCTAACTATGGCTACACCTTC. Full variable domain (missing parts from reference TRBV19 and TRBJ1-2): DGGITQSPKYLFRKEGQNVTLSCEQNLNHDAMYWYRQDPGQGLRLIYYSQIVNDFQKGDIAEGYSVSREKKESFPLTVTSAQKNPTAFYLCASSIPGHPNYGYTFGSGTRLTVV.

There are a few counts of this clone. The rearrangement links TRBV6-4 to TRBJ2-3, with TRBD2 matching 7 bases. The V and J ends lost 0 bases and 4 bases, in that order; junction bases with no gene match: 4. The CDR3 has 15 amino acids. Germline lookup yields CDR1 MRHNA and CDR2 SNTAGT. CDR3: CASSDSGGAADTQYF. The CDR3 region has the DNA TGTGCCAGCAGTGACTCGGGAGGGGCCGCAGATACGCAGTATTTT.

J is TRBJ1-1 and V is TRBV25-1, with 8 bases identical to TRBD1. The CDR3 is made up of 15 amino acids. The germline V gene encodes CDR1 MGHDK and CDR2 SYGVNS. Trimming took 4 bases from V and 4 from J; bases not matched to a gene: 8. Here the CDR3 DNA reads TGTGCCAGCAGTGCCCGGGACAGGAGCGGCACTGAAGCTTTCTTT. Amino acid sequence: CASSARDRSGTEAFF.